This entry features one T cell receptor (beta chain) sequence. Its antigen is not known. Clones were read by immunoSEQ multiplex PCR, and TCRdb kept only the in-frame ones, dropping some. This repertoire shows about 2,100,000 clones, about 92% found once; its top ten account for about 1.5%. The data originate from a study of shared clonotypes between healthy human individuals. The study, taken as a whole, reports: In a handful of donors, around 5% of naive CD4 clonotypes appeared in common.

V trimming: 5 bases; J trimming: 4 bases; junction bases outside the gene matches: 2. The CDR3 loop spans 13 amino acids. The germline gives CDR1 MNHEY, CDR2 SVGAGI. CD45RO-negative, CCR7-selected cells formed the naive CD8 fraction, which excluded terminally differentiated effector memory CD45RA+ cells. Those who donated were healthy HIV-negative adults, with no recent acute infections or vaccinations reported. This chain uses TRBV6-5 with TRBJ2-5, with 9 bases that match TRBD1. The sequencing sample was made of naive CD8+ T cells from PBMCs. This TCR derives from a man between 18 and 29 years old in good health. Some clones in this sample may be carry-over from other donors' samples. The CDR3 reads CASSKDRGETQYF. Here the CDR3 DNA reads TGTGCCAGCAGTAAGGACAGGGGAGAGACCCAGTACTTC.